These 18 T cell receptor beta chains share one sample of origin, sequenced in a study of shared clonotypes between healthy human individuals. The protocol was immunoSEQ multiplex PCR, while the TCRdb copy is restricted to in-frame clones and leaves out a portion. The table lists approximately 2.3 million clones, 93% of them singletons. Material for sequencing was naive CD4+ T cells from PBMCs. Described subset: CD45RA+ positively selected. Every receptor here comes from a man aged 18 to 30 in good health. Some clones in this sample may be carry-over from other donors' samples.

The sample holds a few counts of this clone. This chain uses TRBV6-5 with TRBJ2-7, with D uncertain. Trimming shortened V by 0 bases and J by 0 bases, and 6 bases separated the two germline ends. Germline CDR1 and CDR2: MNHEY and SVGAGI. This CDR3 region has 14 residues. CDR3 DNA sequence: TGTGCCAGCAGTTACTCGACGAGCTCCTACGAGCAGTACTTC. Its protein is CASSYSTSSYEQYF.

CDR3 coding DNA: TGTGCCAGCAGTGAATGGGGTGTGGGGAGCACAGATACGCAGTATTTT. The encoded protein is CASSEWGVGSTDTQYF. The V call is TRBV2, the J call TRBJ2-3; D gene uncertain. Trimming removed 2 bases at V and 0 bases at J, with 12 bases between. The CDR3 runs 16 residues. CDR1 is SNHLY and CDR2 is FYNNEI in the germline V gene.

This chain links TRBV7-9 with TRBJ2-5, with D possibly matching TRBD2 (6 bases). The CDR3 is 16 residues long. Germline-derived CDR1 and CDR2 are SEHNR and FQNEAQ (reference sequence). Trimming left V 5 bases short and J 5 bases short, with 21 bases between. The CDR3 DNA is TGTGCCAGCAGCCAACCCTGGGGAGGCGCGGGGGAGACCCAGTACTTC. Translation gives CASSQPWGGAGETQYF.

The chain recombines TRBV28 with TRBJ2-1, with D unresolved. The CDR3 is made up of 12 amino acids. Germline lookup yields CDR1 MDHEN and CDR2 SYDVKM. The V end lost 2 bases, the J end lost 10 bases, and 9 bases lay between the germline ends. The CDR3 bases are TGTGCCAGCAGTTTAACCCCTAGGGAGCAGTTCTTC. Translating it yields CASSLTPREQFF.

This clone came up once. V and J are TRBV7-9 and TRBJ2-5, with 11 bases lining up with TRBD2. Looked up from germline, CDR1 is SEHNR and CDR2 is FQNEAQ (reference sequence). Trimming at V came to 5 bases and at J to 0 bases, leaving 5 bases not matched to a gene. The CDR3 totals 16 residues. The CDR3 loop is CASSRTGLADQETQYF. As DNA, the CDR3 is TGTGCCAGCAGCCGAACGGGACTAGCGGACCAAGAGACCCAGTACTTC. Drawing the rest from reference TRBV7-9 and TRBJ2-5, the complete variable domain is DTGVSQNPRHKITKRGQNVTFRCDPISEHNRLYWYRQTLGQGPEFLTYFQNEAQLEKSRLLSDRFSAERPKGSFSTLEIQRTEQGDSAMYLCASSRTGLADQETQYFGPGTRLLVL.

This chain connects TRBV7-2 to TRBJ1-4; TRBD1 might be the D (6 bases). This CDR3 has 15 residues. V was trimmed by 5 bases and J by 5 bases, leaving 15 bases between them. CDR1 SGHTA and CDR2 FQGNSA come from the germline V gene. This CDR3 reads CASSPSQGLNEKLFF. The CDR3 DNA sequence: TGTGCCAGCAGCCCCAGCCAGGGGCTCAATGAAAAACTGTTTTTT.

As concerns this clone: This specimen includes other DNA sequences encoding the same CDR3. This chain uses TRBV7-2 with TRBJ2-5; the D is unclear. The CDR3 is made up of 14 amino acids. V was trimmed by 0 bases and J by 2 bases, leaving 7 bases between them. Per germline, CDR1 SGHTA and CDR2 FQGNSA. The CDR3 loop reads CASSLAGFQETQYF. The CDR3 DNA is TGTGCCAGCAGCTTAGCGGGATTTCAAGAGACCCAGTACTTC.

The table lists this clone with a count of one. The chain combines TRBV19 with TRBJ2-2; 9 bases fit TRBD2. After removal of 9 bases from V and 5 bases from J, the junction contained 4 bases not matched to a gene. CDR1 LNHDA and CDR2 SQIVND come from the germline V gene (reference sequence). The CDR3 is 13 residues long. In nucleotides, the CDR3 is TGTGCCAGCGGACTAGCGCATACCGGGGAGCTGTTTTTT. Its protein product is CASGLAHTGELFF. Using reference TRBV19 and TRBJ2-2 for the parts outside the CDR3, the full variable domain is DGGITQSPKYLFRKEGQNVTLSCEQNLNHDAMYWYRQDPGQGLRLIYYSQIVNDFQKGDIAEGYSVSREKKESFPLTVTSAQKNPTAFYLCASGLAHTGELFFGEGSRLTVL.

The chain carries TRBV11-2 and TRBJ2-1; D is perhaps TRBD1 or TRBD2 (5 bases each). The CDR3 is made up of 17 amino acids. Germline CDR1 and CDR2: SGHAT and FQNNGV. V was trimmed by 5 bases and J by 5 bases, leaving 22 bases between them. The CDR3 region has the DNA TGTGCCAGCAGCCAACGACCCCGGGGCAGTCAACACAATGAGCAGTTCTTC. This gives the protein CASSQRPRGSQHNEQFF.

This chain links TRBV18 with TRBJ2-5; D is tentatively TRBD1 or TRBD2 (6 bases each). The CDR3 is made up of 15 amino acids. Germline assignment: CDR1 KGHSH and CDR2 LQKENI. V dropped 2 bases and J dropped 9 bases, with 19 bases sitting between them. Here the CDR3 reads CASSPRQGRMGAQYF. Here the CDR3 DNA reads TGTGCCAGCTCACCAAGGCAGGGGAGGATGGGGGCCCAGTACTTC.

The rearrangement uses TRBV9 and TRBJ1-3, with a tentative D call TRBD1 (5 bases). Trimming stripped 4 bases from V and 4 bases from J, with 15 bases between. Looked up from germline, CDR1 is SGDLS and CDR2 is YYNGEE. CDR3 length equals 15 residues. The CDR3 reads CASSPQPGQGNTIYF. In nucleotides, the CDR3 is TGTGCCAGCAGCCCCCAGCCAGGGCAAGGAAACACCATATATTTT. The full variable domain, rest sourced from reference TRBV9 and TRBJ1-3, is DSGVTQTPKHLITATGQRVTLRCSPRSGDLSVYWYQQSLDQGLQFLIQYYNGEERAKGNILERFSAQQFPDLHSELNLSSLELGDSALYFCASSPQPGQGNTIYFGEGSWLTVV.

To note about this clone: In the same sample, other DNA sequences code for this CDR3. The gene calls are TRBV28 and TRBJ1-2; D gene ambiguous. CDR3 length: 14 amino acids. The V end lost 3 bases, the J end lost 1 base, and 9 bases lay between the germline ends. CDR1 is MDHEN and CDR2 is SYDVKM in the germline V gene. CDR3 amino acids: CASSLVGSNYGYTF. The DNA for the CDR3 is TGTGCCAGCAGTTTGGTGGGAAGTAACTATGGCTACACCTTC.

V gene TRBV6-5 combines with J gene TRBJ2-1; perhaps TRBD2 as D (7 bases). V lost 0 bases, J lost 3 bases, and 12 bases lay in between. Germline CDR1 and CDR2: MNHEY and SVGAGI. The CDR3 covers 16 residues. The CDR3 reads CASSYSGGRFYNEQFF. The DNA of the CDR3 is TGTGCCAGCAGTTACTCGGGGGGGCGCTTCTACAATGAGCAGTTCTTC.

Remarks on this clone: Other DNA sequences in this specimen translate into the identical CDR3. The chain has TRBV5-1 and TRBJ1-3, with D unclear. V lost 3 bases and J lost 0, with 7 bases in between. The CDR3 is made up of 14 amino acids. Germline V gene lookup returns CDR1 SGHRS and CDR2 YFSETQ. The CDR3 DNA follows: TGCGCCAGCAGCTCGACGGGCTCTGGAAACACCATATATTTT. It specifies CASSSTGSGNTIYF. The full variable domain, in which reference TRBV5-1 and TRBJ1-3 provide the parts outside the CDR3, is KAGVTQTPRYLIKTRGQQVTLSCSPISGHRSVSWYQQTPGQGLQFLFEYFSETQRNKGNFPGRFSGRQFSNSRSEMNVSTLELGDSALYLCASSSTGSGNTIYFGEGSWLTVV.

The chain is built from TRBV6-1 and TRBJ2-3; no clear D. The CDR3 sequence is 12 residues long. Germline CDR1 is MNHNS and CDR2 is SASEGT. Trimming removed 7 bases from V and 2 bases from J, with 7 bases in between. CDR3 sequence: CASKQITDTQYF. CDR3 in DNA: TGTGCCAGCAAACAGATCACAGATACGCAGTATTTT.

This chain uses TRBV6-1 with TRBJ1-5; no clear D gene. V was cut by 3 bases and J by 4 bases, with 10 bases left in between. The V gene's germline CDR1 is MNHNS and CDR2 SASEGT. The CDR3 runs to 14 residues. This chain's CDR3 is CASSDTHINQPQHF. In DNA form, the CDR3 reads TGTGCCAGCAGTGACACACATATTAATCAGCCCCAGCATTTT.

The chain has TRBV5-1 and TRBJ2-7; D gene uncertain. V was trimmed by 4 bases and J by 2 bases, leaving 19 bases between them. CDR1 is SGHRS, CDR2 YFSETQ, per germline. The CDR3 is 16 residues long. The DNA of the CDR3 is TGCGCCAGCAGCCCGTCCAGCCCTGCCGCGACCTACGAGCAGTACTTC. Translated: CASSPSSPAATYEQYF.

This CDR3 reads CASSRADRGTGAYEQYF. The CDR3 nucleotides read TGTGCCAGCAGCCGAGCCGACAGGGGAACTGGAGCCTACGAGCAGTACTTC. The chain employs TRBV11-1 and TRBJ2-7, with 8 positions matching TRBD1. Unmatched junction bases numbered 14, after V lost 5 bases and J lost 2 bases. Germline V CDR1 and CDR2: SGHAT, FQDESV (reference sequence). CDR3 length equals 17 residues. The full variable domain, completed using reference TRBV11-1 and TRBJ2-7, is EAEVAQSPRYKITEKSQAVAFWCDPISGHATLYWYRQILGQGPELLVQFQDESVVDDSQLPKDRFSAERLKGVDSTLKIQPAELGDSAMYLCASSRADRGTGAYEQYFGPGTRLTVT.